These 14 T cell receptor beta chains came from one sample sequenced in a study of blood T cell repertoires in COVID-19. The assay was immunoSEQ multiplex PCR, and TCRdb's table has in-frame clones only and misses some. This table holds roughly 330,000 clones, 80% to 90% found once. The sequenced sample consisted of PBMCs or T cells enriched from blood (not recorded which). The receptors here all came from a man aged 30 to 39 who had recovered from COVID-19.

The chain is built from TRBV5-5 and TRBJ1-1, with D unclear. Germline CDR1 is SGHKS and CDR2 is YYEKEE (reference sequence). The CDR3 is made up of 13 amino acids. The V end lost 2 bases, the J end lost 3 bases, and 8 bases lay between the germline ends. This CDR3 is CASSFMRDTEAFF. In DNA form, the CDR3 reads TGTGCCAGCAGCTTCATGCGAGACACTGAAGCTTTCTTT.

This rearrangement joins TRBV6-1 to TRBJ2-1; possibly TRBD2 for D (6 bases). Trimming removed 10 bases from V and 7 bases from J, with 8 bases in between. The germline V gene has CDR1 MNHNS and CDR2 SASEGT. CDR3 length equals 10 residues. CDR3 DNA sequence: TGTGCCACCCGGGAGAATGAGCAGTTCTTC. As protein: CATRENEQFF.

This clone was observed a few times. The chain employs TRBV25-1 and TRBJ1-1, with 8 bases that match TRBD1. CDR1 is MGHDK, CDR2 SYGVNS, per germline. V was pared by 3 bases and J by 11 bases, with 2 bases of the junction left unmatched. This CDR3 is 11 amino acids long. CDR3 DNA sequence: TGTGCCAGCAGTGAGACAGGGGACGCTTTCTTT. Amino acid sequence: CASSETGDAFF.

V is TRBV29-1 and J is TRBJ2-7, with a possible D match to TRBD2 (6 bases). This CDR3 has 14 amino acids. Germline lookup yields CDR1 SQVTM and CDR2 ANQGSEA. V lost 6 bases and J 6 bases, leaving 21 bases between the germline ends. DNA for the CDR3: TGCAGCGTCGCCCGGGGGACGGAGCCTGCCGAGCAGTACTTC. This sequence encodes CSVARGTEPAEQYF.

The chain combines TRBV5-1 with TRBJ2-5; D possibly corresponds to TRBD2 (7 bases). The CDR3 is 15 residues long. CDR1 and CDR2 (germline): SGHRS, YFSETQ. With 3 bases removed from V and 5 bases from J, the gap between germline ends came to 17 bases. CDR3 DNA sequence: TGCGCCAGCAGCTCCGAGGGGGGGCGGTATGAGACCCAGTACTTC. This sequence encodes CASSSEGGRYETQYF.

This sequence joins TRBV3-1 (or the pseudogene TRBV3-2) and TRBJ2-7; 8 bases align to TRBD2. The CDR3 length is 16 residues. The germline CDR1 and CDR2 sequences are LGHDT and YNNKEL (reference sequence). The junction had 10 bases not matched to a gene; V was cut back by 2 bases and J by 4 bases. The CDR3 sequence: CASSQIGGAGSYEQYF. Here the CDR3 DNA reads TGTGCCAGCAGCCAAATCGGGGGGGCTGGGTCTTACGAGCAGTACTTC.

This clone was observed once. The chain carries TRBV19 and TRBJ2-5; D possibly corresponds to TRBD2 (6 bases). Trimming took 5 bases from V and 4 from J, leaving 17 bases between them. CDR3 length equals 15 residues. In germline, CDR1 is LNHDA, CDR2 SQIVND (reference sequence). The CDR3 DNA sequence: TGTGCCAGTAGTCCCACTAGCCTGTTTTTAGAGACCCAGTACTTC. Translated, it gives CASSPTSLFLETQYF.

This sequence joins TRBV30 and TRBJ1-3; D might be TRBD1 (5 bases). Germline lookup yields CDR1 GTSNPN and CDR2 SVGIG (reference sequence). The CDR3 loop spans 12 amino acids. Trimming took off 4 bases at V and 6 bases at J, with 10 bases between the two ends. The CDR3 loop reads CAWTGLKNTIYF. CDR3 coding DNA: TGTGCCTGGACAGGGCTGAAAAACACCATATATTTT.

There are a few counts of this clone. The chain couples TRBV7-8 to TRBJ2-1; 14 nucleotides align to TRBD2. The germline V gene encodes CDR1 SGHVS and CDR2 FQNEAQ. V dropped 0 bases and J dropped 9; count of bases not matched to a gene: 4. The CDR3 loop spans 16 amino acids. The CDR3 DNA reads as TGTGCCAGCAGCTTAGCGACTAGCGGGGGGGCCGCTGAGCAGTTCTTC. Translated, it gives CASSLATSGGAAEQFF.

The gene calls are TRBV6-1 and TRBJ2-1, with D possibly matching TRBD1 (6 bases). V was cut by 3 bases and J by 7 bases, with 19 bases left in between. Germline CDR1 is MNHNS and CDR2 is SASEGT. CDR3 length: 16 amino acids. The CDR3 loop reads CASSDAGDTVFNEQFF. The DNA for the CDR3 is TGTGCCAGCAGTGATGCCGGGGACACGGTATTTAATGAGCAGTTCTTC.

The chain carries TRBV6-5 and TRBJ1-1, with 9 positions matching TRBD1. Germline lookup yields CDR1 MNHEY and CDR2 SVGAGI. V was clipped by 1 base and J by 1 base; unmatched bases: 1. CDR3 length: 15 residues. Written as DNA, the CDR3 is TGTGCCAGCAGTTACTGGACAGGGGCGAACACTGAAGCTTTCTTT. This translates into CASSYWTGANTEAFF.

This chain joins TRBV5-1 and TRBJ1-5, with D possibly matching TRBD1 (6 bases). Germline assignment: CDR1 SGHRS and CDR2 YFSETQ. The ends were cut back, 3 bases at V and 3 bases at J, with 13 bases in the middle. This CDR3 has 15 residues. The CDR3 protein is CASSWGTGYNQPQHF. The CDR3 DNA reads as TGCGCCAGCAGCTGGGGTACAGGGTACAATCAGCCCCAGCATTTT. Full variable domain (remainder filled in from reference TRBV5-1 and TRBJ1-5): KAGVTQTPRYLIKTRGQQVTLSCSPISGHRSVSWYQQTPGQGLQFLFEYFSETQRNKGNFPGRFSGRQFSNSRSEMNVSTLELGDSALYLCASSWGTGYNQPQHFGDGTRLSIL.

CDR3 coding DNA: TGCGCCAGCAGCCAAGAGGCCCAGTCCTACGAGCAGTACTTC. Translating it yields CASSQEAQSYEQYF. The V and J genes are TRBV4-1 and TRBJ2-7; D gene ambiguous. The CDR3 has 14 residues. Trimming cost V 0 bases and J 1 base, with 7 bases left between them. Germline CDR1 MGHRA, CDR2 YSYEKL.

This rearrangement joins TRBV27 to TRBJ2-7, with TRBD1 matching over 9 bases. Germline V CDR1 and CDR2: MNHEY, SMNVEV (reference sequence). V gave up 5 bases and J gave up 3 bases; unmatched junction bases: 8. CDR3 length: 15 amino acids. CDR3 residues: CASSLDGTGNYEQYF. The DNA for the CDR3 is TGTGCCAGCAGTCTAGACGGGACAGGGAACTACGAGCAGTACTTC.